This T cell receptor beta chain was recovered during a study of blood T cell repertoires in COVID-19. Methods used by the authors: Estimation of nucleated cell counts relied on the amplification of reference gene primers. Generated by immunoSEQ multiplex PCR, the TCRdb table keeps only in-frame clones and is missing some. That table furnishes V, J and clone size, whereas the DNA furnished D and trimming. This table holds a few hundred thousand clones, 70% to 90% found once. In germline, CDR1 is SEHNR, CDR2 FQNEAQ (reference sequence). The CDR3 length is 16 residues. The trim removed 2 bases at V and 6 bases at J, leaving 7 bases unmatched.

The gene calls are TRBV7-9 and TRBJ2-2; the match to TRBD2 covers 9 bases. This receptor was taken from a woman in her twenties or thirties who had recovered from COVID-19. Sequences were obtained from PBMCs or T cells enriched from blood (not recorded which). CDR3 nucleotide sequence: TGTGCCAGCAGCTTACTATCGGGACTAGCTGCCGGGGAGCTGTTTTTT. It is translated as CASSLLSGLAAGELFF.